This T cell receptor beta chain was obtained from a study of cytomegalovirus exposure and HLA in healthy donors. General study findings and limits: Published work reported that the classifier diagnosed cytomegalovirus status with high specificity and sensitivity.

Generated by immunoSEQ multiplex PCR, the TCRdb table keeps only in-frame clones and is missing some. In the table there are roughly 260,000 clones, 90% of which are singletons. Points on this clone: Antigen specificity is unknown.

The sequence was obtained from a woman between 18 and 29 years old in good health and CMV-seronegative. Sequencing was carried out using PBMCs.

The CDR3 spells CASSPSTGPYEQYF. The CDR3, as DNA: TGTGCCAGCAGCCCCTCCACAGGTCCCTACGAGCAGTACTTC. The chain combines TRBV7-9 with TRBJ2-7, with D perhaps matching TRBD1 (5 bases). Trimming removed 5 bases from V and 2 bases from J, with 13 bases in between. The CDR3 sequence is 14 residues long. The germline V gene encodes CDR1 SEHNR and CDR2 FQNEAQ (reference sequence).